The entry below describes one T cell receptor beta chain. The data were taken from a study of early stage breast cancer tumors. Blood replicates held 0.5 ug DNA, tumor or normal breast roughly 1.5 ug, two each. The assay was immunoSEQ multiplex PCR, and TCRdb's table has in-frame clones only and misses some. The repertoire includes about 58,000 clones, more than 60% of them detected once, and more than 3% sits in the top ten. V lost 4 bases to trimming and J lost 7 bases; unmatched junction nucleotides: 9. In germline, CDR1 is KGHSY, CDR2 FQNENV. The CDR3 has 14 amino acids. The sample was blood. This chain connects TRBV16 to TRBJ2-7; 8 positions match TRBD2. The sequence was collected from a person aged 30 to 39 with breast cancer. CDR3 in DNA: TGTGCCAGCAGCCCACCGGGACTAGATGCGGAGCAGTACTTC. It yields the protein CASSPPGLDAEQYF.